The clone carrying this T cell receptor beta chain was detected only a few times. Its antigen is unknown. This specimen comes from a study of tumor-infiltrating lymphocytes in primary liver carcinoma. Looking at the study overall: Among the tumors, stages were T1-T3 N0M0 and sizes roughly 4 to 10 cm. Regarding the study as a whole: Tumor region pairs shared more overlap than did tumor-adjacent and tumor-blood pairs. Tumor top-250-clone fractions significantly exceeded those of blood (p = 0.039).

Co-extraction of RNA and DNA was performed on about 19-30 mg of unsorted bulk tissue. At sampling, these chronic HBV carriers had received no treatment. Germline values: CDR1 SGHRS, CDR2 YFSETQ. The CDR3 extends over 15 amino acids. V was pared by 0 bases and J by 5 bases, with 11 bases between. The template, about 510 ng total RNA, yielded TCR beta cDNA made with a constant-region primer. Investigators got TCR beta libraries out of three nested multiplex PCR rounds, done with slightly modified ARM-PCR. PCR rounds one and two used TRBV1-TRBV30 forward primers with a C-beta reverse primer for 10 cycles each. TCRdb reprocessed the multiplex PCR reads with MiXCR, giving one entry per CDR3 protein. The sample carries about 100,000 distinct CDR3 sequences, less than 70% recorded once.

The receptor was isolated from a man aged 35 to 55 with primary liver carcinoma and hepatitis B virus infection. The chain links TRBV5-1 to TRBJ2-2; D possibly corresponds to TRBD2 (7 bases). Input material: tumor-adjacent normal liver tissue. In nucleotides, the CDR3 is TGCGCCAGCAGCTTGGAACAGGGAGGGACCGGGGAGCTGTTTTTT. It yields the protein CASSLEQGGTGELFF.